These 14 T cell receptor beta chains were sequenced from one sample in a study of blood T cell repertoires in COVID-19. Sequenced by immunoSEQ multiplex PCR; TCRdb stores in-frame clones only, minus some. The sample has roughly 130,000 clones; 80% to 85% are singletons. The sequenced sample consisted of peripheral blood. Every receptor here comes from a man between 25 and 39 years old with COVID-19, enrolled during active disease.

The J gene is TRBJ2-1, the V gene TRBV7-9, with D possibly matching TRBD1 (6 bases). V gave up 7 bases and J gave up 5 bases, with 15 bases separating them. In germline, CDR1 is SEHNR, CDR2 FQNEAQ (reference sequence). The CDR3 is made up of 14 amino acids. The CDR3 is CASTKGVQNNEQFF. CDR3 coding DNA: TGTGCCAGCACGAAGGGGGTACAAAACAATGAGCAGTTCTTC. The full variable domain, with the rest looked up from reference TRBV7-9 and TRBJ2-1, is DTGVSQNPRHKITKRGQNVTFRCDPISEHNRLYWYRQTLGQGPEFLTYFQNEAQLEKSRLLSDRFSAERPKGSFSTLEIQRTEQGDSAMYLCASTKGVQNNEQFFGPGTRLTVL.

This clone was counted many times. The genes are TRBV24-1 and TRBJ1-2; 7 bases agree with TRBD1. Germline CDR1 is KGHDR and CDR2 is SFDVKD. The CDR3 has 15 residues. J was trimmed by 1 base and V by 4 bases; bases with no gene match: 5. CDR3 bases: TGTGCCACCAGTGACAGACAGGGCGTTAACTATGGCTACACCTTC. This sequence encodes CATSDRQGVNYGYTF.

The V gene is TRBV7-2, the J gene TRBJ2-3; a weak D match, TRBD2 (5 bases). V was trimmed by 5 bases and J by 2 bases, leaving 11 bases between them. From germline, CDR1 is SGHTA and CDR2 FQGNSA. The CDR3 has 14 residues. The CDR3 coding sequence is TGTGCCAGCAGCACGGACTTTTACACAGATACGCAGTATTTT. Protein: CASSTDFYTDTQYF.

The V call is TRBV6-5, the J call TRBJ1-5, with 10 bases fitting TRBD1. Germline loops: CDR1 MNHEY, CDR2 SVGAGI. Losses at the gene ends were 5 bases for V and 5 bases for J; bases not matched to a gene: 3. The CDR3 has 14 amino acids. The chain's CDR3 is CASSPGTGDQPQHF. Here the CDR3 DNA reads TGTGCCAGCAGTCCCGGGACAGGGGATCAGCCCCAGCATTTT.

The gene calls are TRBV12-3 or TRBV12-4 and TRBJ2-5; a weak D match, TRBD2 (5 bases). There are 11 residues in the CDR3. V shed 8 bases and J shed 5 bases, with 9 bases lying between them. CDR3 region: CASGGRETQYF. CDR3 DNA: TGTGCCAGCGGCGGGCGGGAGACCCAGTACTTC.

DNA of the CDR3: TGTGCCAGCAGCCCCCTAGCCCCCGAAGACACCGGGGAGCTGTTTTTT. Translating it yields CASSPLAPEDTGELFF. This chain uses TRBV9 with TRBJ2-2; D is possibly TRBD2 (5 bases). Germline V gene lookup returns CDR1 SGDLS and CDR2 YYNGEE. Trimming took off 4 bases at V and 3 bases at J, with 16 bases between the two ends. The CDR3 runs to 16 residues. The whole variable domain, remainder taken from reference TRBV9 and TRBJ2-2, is DSGVTQTPKHLITATGQRVTLRCSPRSGDLSVYWYQQSLDQGLQFLIQYYNGEERAKGNILERFSAQQFPDLHSELNLSSLELGDSALYFCASSPLAPEDTGELFFGEGSRLTVL.

This chain links TRBV7-2 with TRBJ2-3; 14 nucleotides agree with TRBD2. Germline CDR1 reads SGHTA; CDR2 reads FQGNSA. The CDR3 loop spans 15 amino acids. Trimming removed 5 bases from V and 4 bases from J; junction bases left unmatched: 2. CDR3 residues: CASSRTSGRSDTQYF. The DNA for the CDR3 is TGTGCCAGCAGCCGGACTAGCGGGAGGTCAGATACGCAGTATTTT.

This chain connects TRBV4-3 to TRBJ2-2; weak D call: TRBD2 (6 bases). Per germline, CDR1 LGHNA and CDR2 YSLEER. V was pared by 5 bases and J by 6 bases, with 13 bases between. The CDR3 sequence is 14 residues long. CDR3 sequence reads: CASSAYGGPGELFF. CDR3 nucleotide sequence: TGCGCCAGCAGCGCTTACGGGGGACCCGGGGAGCTGTTTTTT.

The chain uses TRBV6-5 and TRBJ1-6; D is unclear. The V end was cut by 6 bases, the J end by 5 bases, with 14 bases between. This CDR3 is built from 15 residues. The germline V gene has CDR1 MNHEY and CDR2 SVGAGI. The CDR3: CASREGGRNNSPLHF. CDR3 sequence (DNA): TGTGCCAGCAGGGAGGGTGGGCGGAATAATTCACCCCTCCACTTT.

The CDR3 loop reads CASSGDRGRIEQYF. CDR3 bases: TGTGCCAGCAGCGGGGACAGGGGGCGGATCGAGCAGTACTTC. The J gene is TRBJ2-7, the V gene TRBV5-4; 12 nucleotides align to TRBD1. V dropped 4 bases and J dropped 6; count of bases not matched to a gene: 5. Germline values: CDR1 SGHNT, CDR2 YYREEE (reference sequence). The CDR3 length is 14 residues.

The V call is TRBV7-8, the J call TRBJ2-3; TRBD2 might be the D (6 bases). The V and J ends lost 5 bases and 6 bases respectively, with 15 bases between them. The CDR3 is 14 amino acids. Germline assignment: CDR1 SGHVS and CDR2 FQNEAQ. The chain's CDR3 is CASSLDGRGDTQYF. In nucleotides, the CDR3 is TGTGCCAGCAGCCTAGACGGTCGGGGGGATACGCAGTATTTT.

CDR3 amino acids: CASVSSGSNEQYF. The CDR3 DNA is TGTGCCAGCGTATCTAGCGGGAGCAACGAGCAGTACTTC. The chain carries TRBV7-8 and TRBJ2-7; 10 nucleotides agree with TRBD2. From germline, CDR1 is SGHVS and CDR2 FQNEAQ. The CDR3 runs to 13 residues. V shed 8 bases and J 5 bases; nucleotides not matched to a gene: 6. Full variable domain (rest looked up from reference TRBV7-8 and TRBJ2-7): GAGVSQSPRYKVAKRGQDVALRCDPISGHVSLFWYQQALGQGPEFLTYFQNEAQLDKSGLPSDRFFAERPEGSVSTLKIQRTQQEDSAVYLCASVSSGSNEQYFGPGTRLTVT.

V and J are TRBV2 and TRBJ2-7; D is possibly TRBD2 (6 bases). The germline V gene has CDR1 SNHLY and CDR2 FYNNEI. The CDR3 spans 15 residues. Trimming stripped 6 bases from V and 0 bases from J, with 15 bases between. In nucleotides, the CDR3 is TGTGCCAGCAGCCTCGGGGGACCCAGCTCCTACGAGCAGTACTTC. Amino acid sequence: CASSLGGPSSYEQYF.

Concerning this clone: A junction boundary mismatches the germline segment, possibly from a read error. The rearrangement joins TRBV7-9 to TRBJ1-3, with D perhaps TRBD1 (5 bases). Germline lookup yields CDR1 SEHNR and CDR2 FQNEAQ (reference sequence). The CDR3 has 14 amino acids. The DNA of the CDR3 is TGTGCCAGCAGCAAGACAGTCTCTGGTAACACCATATATTTT. Amino acid sequence: CASSKTVSGNTIYF. Full variable domain (rest looked up from reference TRBV7-9 and TRBJ1-3): DTGVSQNPRHKITKRGQNVTFRCDPISEHNRLYWYRQTLGQGPEFLTYFQNEAQLEKSRLLSDRFSAERPKGSFSTLEIQRTEQGDSAMYLCASSKTVSGNTIYFGEGSWLTVV.